This TCR beta chain appears in the sequencing data of a study of T cells in Graves' hyperthyroidism and ophthalmopathy. Findings and limits, study-wide: Most thyroid clonotypes expanded above 0.001 were also detected in blood.

Trimming cost V 2 bases and J 6 bases, with 10 bases left between them. Germline V CDR1 and CDR2: SNHLY, FYNNEI. The CDR3 covers 13 residues. Researchers took RNA transcripts and amplified the TCR beta CDR3 regions from them. The TCR CDR3 first-round RT-PCR relied on the HTBI primer set. TCRdb itself ran the multiplex PCR reads through MiXCR, one entry per CDR3 protein. Of about 600,000 distinct CDR3 sequences listed, roughly 16% were seen once; the top ten hold around 3.5%. About this clonotype: No antigen is known for it.

Each diagnosis was grounded in clinical symptoms, serum thyroxine and TRAb, thyroid ultrasound, and orbital computed tomography. This rearrangement joins TRBV2 to TRBJ1-2, with D tentatively TRBD1 (5 bases). The origin of this receptor is a woman aged 40-49 years with Graves' ophthalmopathy. Sample: blood. CDR3 sequence (DNA): TGTGCCAGCAGTGAATTCAGGACAAATGGCTACACCTTC. Translated, it gives CASSEFRTNGYTF.